This T cell receptor (beta chain) was sequenced for a study of cytomegalovirus exposure and HLA in healthy donors. Overall study: Inside one of the first data releases sat some 85 million unique TCRs taken from HLA-typed donors.

Study-level results: Later analysis demonstrated an association between a missense DCLRE1C variant and TCR beta V- and J-gene trimming.

PCR employed 60 Vbeta and 13 Jbeta primers. Generated by immunoSEQ multiplex PCR, the TCRdb table keeps only in-frame clones and is missing some. The sample consists of approximately 220,000 clones, around 85% of them appearing once. A note on this clone: Its target is not known.

CDR3 length: 15 residues. The V and J ends lost 2 bases and 0 bases respectively, with 8 bases between them. Germline CDR1 and CDR2: LNHDA and SQIVND (reference sequence). Sequencing was performed on PBMCs. The chain has TRBV19 and TRBJ1-5; D not resolved. This sequence was found in a girl aged 2-10 years in good health and CMV-seronegative. CDR3 region: CASSITSYSNQPQHF. The CDR3 coding sequence is TGTGCCAGTAGTATAACGAGTTATAGCAATCAGCCCCAGCATTTT.